The clone carrying this T cell receptor beta chain has a count of ten or more. At one of its ends the junction is not consistent with the germline gene, which may arise from a read error. Time point defined: sample taken at primary tumor resection. Sequencing was performed on whole RNA extracted from tumor and nontumor lung tissue, or from frozen PBMC, and the material was left unsorted. The donors, about 78 patients with untreated early-stage non-small cell lung cancer, provided the samples. This sample is part of a study of spatial heterogeneity in lung cancer. Per the germline V gene, CDR1 is SGHAT and CDR2 is FQNNGV. This CDR3 has 14 residues. Individually, TCR cDNA molecules were each labelled with a unique molecular identifier. TCRdb recomputed calls from the 5' RACE reads with MiXCR, one row per CDR3 protein. This table has more than 9,500 distinct CDR3 sequences, around 15% appearing once.

This TCR was sampled from a male donor with early-stage non-small cell lung cancer. Sample: PBMCs, taken at surgery. The chain has TRBV11-2 and TRBJ1-3; D remains ambiguous. The CDR3: CASSLGVSENTIYF. The CDR3 DNA follows: TGTGCCAGCAGCTTAGGGGTATCTGAAAACACCATATATTTT.